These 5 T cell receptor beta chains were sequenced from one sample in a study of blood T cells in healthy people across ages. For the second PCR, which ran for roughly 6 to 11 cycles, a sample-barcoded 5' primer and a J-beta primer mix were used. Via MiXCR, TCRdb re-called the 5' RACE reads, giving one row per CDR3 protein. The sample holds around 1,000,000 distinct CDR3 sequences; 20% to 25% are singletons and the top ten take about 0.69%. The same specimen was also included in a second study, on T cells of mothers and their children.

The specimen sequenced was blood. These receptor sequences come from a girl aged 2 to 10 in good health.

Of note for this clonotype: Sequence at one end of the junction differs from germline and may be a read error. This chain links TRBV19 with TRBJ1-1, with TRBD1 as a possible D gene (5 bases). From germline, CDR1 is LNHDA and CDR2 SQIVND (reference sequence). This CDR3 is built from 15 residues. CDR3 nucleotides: TGTGCCAGTCGGAGAGGGGTAGACAGAAACACTGAAGCCTTCTTT. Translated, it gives CASRRGVDRNTEAFF.

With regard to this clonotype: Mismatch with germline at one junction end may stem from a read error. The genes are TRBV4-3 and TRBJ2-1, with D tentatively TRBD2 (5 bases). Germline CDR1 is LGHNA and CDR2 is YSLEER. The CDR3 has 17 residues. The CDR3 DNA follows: TGCGTCAGCAGCCAAGCAGTTGAGGGCGTCTACTACAATGAGCAGTTCTTC. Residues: CVSSQAVEGVYYNEQFF.

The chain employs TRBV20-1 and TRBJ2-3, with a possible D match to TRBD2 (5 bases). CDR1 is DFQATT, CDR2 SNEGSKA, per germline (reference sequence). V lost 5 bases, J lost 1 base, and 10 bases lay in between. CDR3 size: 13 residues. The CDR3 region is CSAWVGGTDTQYF. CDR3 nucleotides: TGCAGTGCTTGGGTCGGGGGCACAGATACGCAGTATTTT.

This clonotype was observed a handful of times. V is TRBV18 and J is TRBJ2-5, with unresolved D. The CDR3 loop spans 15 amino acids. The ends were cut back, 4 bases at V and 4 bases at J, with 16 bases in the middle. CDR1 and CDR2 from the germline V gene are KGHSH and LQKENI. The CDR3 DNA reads TGTGCCAGCTCACACCGGCCGGGCAGCCCAGAGACCCAGTACTTC. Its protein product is CASSHRPGSPETQYF. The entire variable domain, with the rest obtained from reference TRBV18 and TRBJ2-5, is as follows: NAGVMQNPRHLVRRRGQEARLRCSPMKGHSHVYWYRQLPEEGLKFMVYLQKENIIDESGMPKERFSAEFPKEGPSILRIQQVVRGDSAAYFCASSHRPGSPETQYFGPGTRLLVL.

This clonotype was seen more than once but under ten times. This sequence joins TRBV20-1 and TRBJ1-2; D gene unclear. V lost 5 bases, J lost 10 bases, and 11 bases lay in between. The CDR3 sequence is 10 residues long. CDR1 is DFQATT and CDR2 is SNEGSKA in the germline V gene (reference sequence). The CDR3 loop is CSAPSVDYTF. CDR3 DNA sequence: TGCAGTGCTCCCTCGGTCGACTACACCTTC.